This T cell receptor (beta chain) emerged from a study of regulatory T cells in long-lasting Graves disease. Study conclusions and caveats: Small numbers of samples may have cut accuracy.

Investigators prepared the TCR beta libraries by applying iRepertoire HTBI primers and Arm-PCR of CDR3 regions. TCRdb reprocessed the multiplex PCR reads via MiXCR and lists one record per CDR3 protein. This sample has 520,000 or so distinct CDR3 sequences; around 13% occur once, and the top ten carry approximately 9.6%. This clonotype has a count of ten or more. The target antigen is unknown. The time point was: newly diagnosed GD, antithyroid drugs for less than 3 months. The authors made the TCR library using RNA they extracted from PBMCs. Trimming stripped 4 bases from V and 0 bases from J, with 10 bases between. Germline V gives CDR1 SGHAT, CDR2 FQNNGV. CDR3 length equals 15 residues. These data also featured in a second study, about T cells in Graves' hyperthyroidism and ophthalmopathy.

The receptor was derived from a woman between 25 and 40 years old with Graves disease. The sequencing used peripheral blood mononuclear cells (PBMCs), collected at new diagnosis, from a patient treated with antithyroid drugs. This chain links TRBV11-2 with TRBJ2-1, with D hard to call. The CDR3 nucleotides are TGTGCCAGCAGCTCCCCTTGGGGCTCCTACAATGAGCAGTTCTTC. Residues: CASSSPWGSYNEQFF. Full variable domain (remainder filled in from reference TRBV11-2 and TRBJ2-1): EAGVAQSPRYKIIEKRQSVAFWCNPISGHATLYWYQQILGQGPKLLIQFQNNGVVDDSQLPKDRFSAERLKGVDSTLKIQPAKLEDSAVYLCASSSPWGSYNEQFFGPGTRLTVL.